What follows are 13 T cell receptor beta chains derived from one specimen sequenced in a study of blood T cell repertoires in COVID-19. Measured with immunoSEQ multiplex PCR; TCRdb has only the in-frame clones, and not every one. Among 250,000 to 350,000 clones listed, just over 85% were seen once. Input material: PBMCs or T cells enriched from blood (not recorded which). These receptors were taken from a woman younger than 35 who had recovered from COVID-19.

This chain links TRBV11-2 with TRBJ1-6, with D unresolved. The germline V and J ends were trimmed by 4 bases and 9 bases, with 10 bases remaining between them. Germline V gene lookup returns CDR1 SGHAT and CDR2 FQNNGV. CDR3 size: 13 residues. The CDR3, as DNA: TGTGCCAGCAGCTCCGGAGCCAGTTCACCCCTCCACTTT. The encoded protein is CASSSGASSPLHF. The full variable domain, completed using reference TRBV11-2 and TRBJ1-6, is EAGVAQSPRYKIIEKRQSVAFWCNPISGHATLYWYQQILGQGPKLLIQFQNNGVVDDSQLPKDRFSAERLKGVDSTLKIQPAKLEDSAVYLCASSSGASSPLHFGNGTRLTVT.

In this sample, this clone turned up once. This sequence joins TRBV4-1 and TRBJ2-7, with 9 bases identical to TRBD2. Germline V gene data show CDR1 as MGHRA and CDR2 as YSYEKL. The CDR3 has 15 residues. V was pared by 5 bases and J by 2 bases, with 7 bases of the junction left unmatched. CDR3 nucleotides: TGCGCCAGCAGCTCCTCGCTAGCGGGAACCTACGAGCAGTACTTC. Protein sequence: CASSSSLAGTYEQYF.

The gene calls are TRBV4-1 and TRBJ1-5, with 9 bases fitting TRBD1. With V trimmed by 1 base and J by 1 base, 5 bases remained unmatched. Germline assignment: CDR1 MGHRA and CDR2 YSYEKL. The CDR3 has 17 amino acids. CDR3 in amino acids: CASSQGLTGGSNQPQHF. The CDR3 region has the DNA TGCGCCAGCAGCCAAGGCTTGACAGGGGGGAGCAATCAGCCCCAGCATTTT.

J is TRBJ1-5 and V is TRBV27; no clear D gene. The germline gives CDR1 MNHEY, CDR2 SMNVEV (reference sequence). This CDR3 has 17 amino acids. The V end lost 2 bases, the J end lost 0 bases, and 14 bases lay between the germline ends. In DNA, the CDR3 is TGTGCCAGCAGTTTACTCCCGGGAAGTAATAGCAATCAGCCCCAGCATTTT. Residues: CASSLLPGSNSNQPQHF.

The chain couples TRBV9 to TRBJ1-1, with TRBD1 matching over 11 bases. Unmatched junction bases numbered 6, after V lost 6 bases and J lost 5 bases. CDR3 length: 14 amino acids. Germline V lookup: CDR1 SGDLS, CDR2 YYNGEE. CDR3 sequence (DNA): TGTGCCAGCACCGTTGGACAGGGGGCAACTGAAGCTTTCTTT. As protein: CASTVGQGATEAFF.

This clone was recorded once. V usage is TRBV28 and J usage is TRBJ1-2; 7 nucleotides agree with TRBD1. In germline, CDR1 is MDHEN, CDR2 SYDVKM. V was pared by 1 base and J by 0 bases, with 2 bases of the junction left unmatched. The CDR3 loop spans 15 amino acids. CDR3 nucleotides: TGTGCCAGCAGTTTATTTACAGGGGCTAACTATGGCTACACCTTC. Translated: CASSLFTGANYGYTF.

This chain joins TRBV5-1 and TRBJ2-4; D perhaps matches TRBD2 (6 bases). Looked up from germline, CDR1 is SGHRS and CDR2 is YFSETQ. V lost 0 bases, J lost 3 bases, and 10 bases lay in between. The CDR3 is made up of 15 amino acids. In DNA form, the CDR3 reads TGCGCCAGCAGCTTGGCCGGCGGGGACAAAAACATTCAGTACTTC. Its translation: CASSLAGGDKNIQYF.

The genes are TRBV7-9 and TRBJ1-2; 9 bases fit TRBD1. The CDR3 is made up of 14 amino acids. The germline CDR1 and CDR2 sequences are SEHNR and FQNEAQ (reference sequence). Unmatched junction bases numbered 9, after V lost 5 bases and J lost 8 bases. CDR3 amino acids: CASSPPRDREGYTF. The CDR3 DNA reads as TGTGCCAGCAGCCCTCCTCGGGACAGGGAAGGCTACACCTTC.

The chain is built from TRBV18 and TRBJ1-4, with a tentative D call TRBD1 (6 bases). CDR1 KGHSH and CDR2 LQKENI come from the germline V gene. This CDR3 spans 14 amino acids. V was pared by 6 bases and J by 3 bases, with 11 bases between. The CDR3 is CASSLRGPNEKLFF. The CDR3 coding sequence is TGTGCCAGCTCCCTCAGGGGCCCTAATGAAAAACTGTTTTTT.

The chain joins TRBV7-3 to TRBJ1-6, with D unresolved. The CDR3 covers 13 residues. CDR1 is SGHTA, CDR2 FQGTGA, per germline. V lost 5 bases and J lost 10, with 12 bases in between. CDR3 protein: CASSPTDSSPLHF. The DNA of the CDR3 is TGTGCCAGCAGCCCCACGGACTCATCACCCCTCCACTTT.

A note on this clone: Other DNA sequences from this sample encode an identical CDR3 as well. The chain is built from TRBV3-1 (or the pseudogene TRBV3-2) and TRBJ1-2; no clear D gene. Germline lookup yields CDR1 LGHDT and CDR2 YNNKEL (reference sequence). V shed 1 base and J shed 6 bases, with 6 bases lying between them. There are 12 residues in the CDR3. The CDR3 region is CASSQGENGYTF. DNA for the CDR3: TGTGCCAGCAGCCAAGGCGAGAATGGCTACACCTTC.

V is TRBV19 and J is TRBJ1-5, with no clear D. Trimming left V 3 bases short and J 0 bases short, with 9 bases between. Germline CDR1 LNHDA, CDR2 SQIVND (reference sequence). CDR3 size: 15 residues. The CDR3 region has the DNA TGTGCCAGTAGTATGAGGAGAGATAGCAATCAGCCCCAGCATTTT. It encodes CASSMRRDSNQPQHF. The full variable domain, with the rest looked up from reference TRBV19 and TRBJ1-5, is DGGITQSPKYLFRKEGQNVTLSCEQNLNHDAMYWYRQDPGQGLRLIYYSQIVNDFQKGDIAEGYSVSREKKESFPLTVTSAQKNPTAFYLCASSMRRDSNQPQHFGDGTRLSIL.

The chain recombines TRBV5-1 with TRBJ1-2, with a tentative D call TRBD1 (5 bases). V was pared by 3 bases and J by 4 bases, with 10 bases between. Germline V gene data show CDR1 as SGHRS and CDR2 as YFSETQ. CDR3 length equals 13 residues. CDR3 nucleotides: TGCGCCAGCAGCTGGGGGGTCGGCTATGGCTACACCTTC. Its translation is CASSWGVGYGYTF.